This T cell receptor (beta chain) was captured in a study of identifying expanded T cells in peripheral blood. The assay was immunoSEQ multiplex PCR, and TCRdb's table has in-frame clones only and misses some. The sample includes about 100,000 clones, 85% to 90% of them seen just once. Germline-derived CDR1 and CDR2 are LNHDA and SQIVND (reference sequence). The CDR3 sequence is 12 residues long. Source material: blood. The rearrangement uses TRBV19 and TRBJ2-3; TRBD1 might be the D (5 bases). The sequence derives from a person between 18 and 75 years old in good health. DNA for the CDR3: TGTGCTACTTCGCTCCAGGGAGATACGCAGTATTTT. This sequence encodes CATSLQGDTQYF. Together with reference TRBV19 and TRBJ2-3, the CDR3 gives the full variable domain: DGGITQSPKYLFRKEGQNVTLSCEQNLNHDAMYWYRQDPGQGLRLIYYSQIVNDFQKGDIAEGYSVSREKKESFPLTVTSAQKNPTAFYLCATSLQGDTQYFGPGTRLTVL.